In this sample, the clone carrying this T cell receptor (beta chain) turned up a few times. Antigen: not known. Germline values: CDR1 KGHSH, CDR2 LQKENI. The CDR3 extends over 14 amino acids. The ends were cut back, 2 bases at V and 0 bases at J, with 7 bases in the middle. Then a second PCR, running about 6 to 12 cycles, was carried out with a sample-barcoded 5' primer and a J-beta primer mix. Each CDR3 protein is one row after TCRdb ran MiXCR on the 5' RACE reads. The table records more than 800,000 distinct CDR3 sequences, more than 25% of them present only once. Total RNA, at least 6 micrograms per sample, came from PBMCs. The data stem from a study of blood T cells in healthy people across ages. Study conclusions and caveats: The long-lived group displayed more naive CD4+ cells, plus higher diversity, than the aged donors did. Per million T cells, TCR beta diversity dropped roughly linearly as age increased.

The rearrangement links TRBV18 to TRBJ1-2; unclear D gene. The source is a woman aged 80 or over in good health. Input material: blood. The CDR3 nucleotides read TGTGCCAGCTCACCAAAGGGATCTAACTATGGCTACACCTTC. It codes for CASSPKGSNYGYTF.